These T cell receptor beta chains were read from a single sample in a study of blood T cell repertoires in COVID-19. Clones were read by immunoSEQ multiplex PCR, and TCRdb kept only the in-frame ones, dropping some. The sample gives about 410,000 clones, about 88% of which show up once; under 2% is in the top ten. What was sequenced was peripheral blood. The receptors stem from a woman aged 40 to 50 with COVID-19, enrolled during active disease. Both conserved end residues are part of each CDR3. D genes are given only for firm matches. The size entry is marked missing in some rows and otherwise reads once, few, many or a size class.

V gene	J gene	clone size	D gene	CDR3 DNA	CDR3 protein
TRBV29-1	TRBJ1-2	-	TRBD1	TGCAGCGTTGTTAGGGGGCTGGGGGGCTACACCTTC	CSVVRGLGGYTF
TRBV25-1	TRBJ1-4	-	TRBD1	TGTGCCAGCAGTGCGCTGACAGGGATTTCGGAAAAACTGTTTTTT	CASSALTGISEKLFF
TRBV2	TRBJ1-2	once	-	TGTGCCAGCAGGGAGCCAGGGGCCGACTATGGCTACACCTTC	CASREPGADYGYTF
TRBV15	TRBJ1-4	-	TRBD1	TGTGCCACCAGCAGAAGAGGGGGGGACAGGCGGAATGAAAAACTGTTTTTT	CATSRRGGDRRNEKLFF
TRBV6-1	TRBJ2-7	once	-	TGTGCCAGCAGTGATACACCCGTGGCCGAGCAGTACTTC	CASSDTPVAEQYF
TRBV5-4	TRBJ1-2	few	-	TGTGCCAGCAGCCGCACTACAGGGAATCTTGGCTACACCTTC	CASSRTTGNLGYTF
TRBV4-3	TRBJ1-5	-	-	TGCGCCAGCAGCCAAGATCGGTCCGCGCAGGGCAGCAATCAGCCCCAGCATTTT	CASSQDRSAQGSNQPQHF
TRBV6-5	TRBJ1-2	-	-	TGTGCCAGCGTTGCGGGCAGTCTGTCTGGCTACACCTTC	CASVAGSLSGYTF
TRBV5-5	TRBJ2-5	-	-	TGTGCCAGCAGCCGATACGGGTCCCAAGAGACCCAGTACTTC	CASSRYGSQETQYF
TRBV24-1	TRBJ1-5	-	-	TGTGCCACCAGTGGGGTCAGGGATCAGCCCCAGCATTTT	CATSGVRDQPQHF
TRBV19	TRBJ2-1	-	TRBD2	TGTGCCAGTAGGAGGGGACTAGCGGGAGAGAGGACCTACAATGAGCAGTTCTTC	CASRRGLAGERTYNEQFF